A single sample gave rise to the 9 T cell receptor beta chains below, sequenced in a study of identical twins. Each CDR3 protein is one row after TCRdb ran MiXCR on the 5' RACE reads. This table holds 350,000 to 500,000 distinct CDR3 sequences, about a fifth found once. What was sequenced was naive T cells sorted from blood. The receptors come from a man between 50 and 59 years old in good health.

Concerning this clonotype: With a much larger clone just one base away, this may be a read error. The chain couples TRBV9 to TRBJ2-2; 8 nucleotides agree with TRBD2. Germline CDR1 reads SGDLS; CDR2 reads YYNGEE. This CDR3 contains 16 residues. The CDR3 here is CSSSVAAGVNTGELFF. Written as DNA, the CDR3 is TGTTCCAGCAGCGTAGCAGCGGGGGTTAACACCGGGGAGCTGTTTTTT.

This clonotype is a singleton in its sample. The chain combines TRBV7-9 with TRBJ1-1; perhaps TRBD1 as D (6 bases). Germline V gene sequence: CDR1 SEHNR, CDR2 FQNEAQ (reference sequence). This CDR3 has 14 residues. V was trimmed by 1 base and J by 4 bases, leaving 10 bases between them. DNA of the CDR3: TGTGCCAGCAGCTTAGGGGGGACAACCACTGAAGCTTTCTTT. It yields the protein CASSLGGTTTEAFF.

Many counts were recorded for this clonotype. The genes are TRBV7-9 and TRBJ2-1, with 11 bases aligning to TRBD2. Germline CDR1 is SEHNR and CDR2 is FQNEAQ (reference sequence). The CDR3 loop spans 15 amino acids. J lost 7 bases, V lost 5 bases, and 7 bases had no gene match. The CDR3 DNA reads TGTGCCAGCAGCCCCACTAGCGGGAGAATGAATGAGCAGTTCTTC. It yields the protein CASSPTSGRMNEQFF.

This clonotype was picked up a small number of times. This chain joins TRBV15 and TRBJ1-2, with D perhaps TRBD1 (5 bases). Trimming removed 0 bases at V and 0 bases at J, with 20 bases between. The length of the CDR3 is 19 residues. Germline CDR1 LNHNV, CDR2 YYDKDF (reference sequence). The CDR3 region is CATSRDKASGTSANYGYTF. CDR3 nucleotide sequence: TGTGCCACCAGCAGAGATAAGGCTTCAGGGACGTCAGCTAACTATGGCTACACCTTC.

The chain couples TRBV20-1 to TRBJ1-5; a weak D match, TRBD1 (5 bases). Deletions cut 4 bases from V and 7 bases from J, with 14 bases between. The CDR3 spans 13 residues. The V gene's germline CDR1 is DFQATT and CDR2 SNEGSKA (reference sequence). CDR3 nucleotides: TGCAGTGCTACCCAGGGATCGGGGCAGCCCCAGCATTTT. This codes for CSATQGSGQPQHF.

The CDR3 reads CASSQDPPGPNYGYTF. In DNA form, the CDR3 reads TGCGCCAGCAGCCAAGATCCCCCCGGACCAAACTATGGCTACACCTTC. The chain has TRBV4-3 and TRBJ1-2, with D uncertain. CDR1 is LGHNA and CDR2 is YSLEER in the germline V gene. Deletions cut 0 bases from V and 2 bases from J, with 13 bases between. This CDR3 spans 16 amino acids.

This clonotype was detected many times. The chain employs TRBV20-1 and TRBJ2-3, with 14 bases lining up with TRBD2. Germline trimming cut 5 bases from V and 3 bases from J; bases unmatched to any gene: 1. Germline CDR1 is DFQATT and CDR2 is SNEGSKA (reference sequence). This CDR3 comprises 14 residues. The CDR3 here is CSAGTSGRTDTQYF. In DNA, the CDR3 is TGCAGTGCTGGGACTAGCGGGAGAACAGATACGCAGTATTTT.

The chain employs TRBV4-1 and TRBJ2-7; no reliable D call. The CDR3 has 14 amino acids. The V and J ends lost 5 bases and 2 bases respectively, with 13 bases between them. Germline CDR1 is MGHRA and CDR2 is YSYEKL. CDR3: CASSFAPGAYEQYF. The CDR3 coding sequence is TGCGCCAGCAGCTTTGCCCCCGGAGCCTACGAGCAGTACTTC.

This clonotype was seen more than once but under ten times. The chain recombines TRBV4-3 with TRBJ2-4; tentatively, D is TRBD2 (5 bases). The V gene lost 0 bases and the J gene lost 3 bases, with 12 bases spanning the gap. The CDR3 is 16 amino acids. Germline V gives CDR1 LGHNA, CDR2 YSLEER. The CDR3 DNA is TGCGCCAGCAGCCAAGAGGCGGGTTGGGGCAAAAACATTCAGTACTTC. Amino acid sequence: CASSQEAGWGKNIQYF.